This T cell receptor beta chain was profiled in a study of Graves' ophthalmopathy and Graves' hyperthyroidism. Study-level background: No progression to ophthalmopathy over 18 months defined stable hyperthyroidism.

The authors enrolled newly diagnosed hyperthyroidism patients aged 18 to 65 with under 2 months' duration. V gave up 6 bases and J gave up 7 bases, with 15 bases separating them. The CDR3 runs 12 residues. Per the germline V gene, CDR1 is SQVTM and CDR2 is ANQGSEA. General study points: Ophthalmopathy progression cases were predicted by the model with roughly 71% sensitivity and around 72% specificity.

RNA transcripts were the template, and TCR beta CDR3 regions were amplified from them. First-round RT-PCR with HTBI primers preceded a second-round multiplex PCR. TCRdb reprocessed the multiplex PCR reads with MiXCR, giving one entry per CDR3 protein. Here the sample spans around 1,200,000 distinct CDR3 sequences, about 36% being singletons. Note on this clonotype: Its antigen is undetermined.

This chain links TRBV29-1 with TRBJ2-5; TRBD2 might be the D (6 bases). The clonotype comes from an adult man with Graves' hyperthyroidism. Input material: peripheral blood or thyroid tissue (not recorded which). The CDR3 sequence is CSVDRDLVTQYF. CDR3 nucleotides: TGCAGCGTAGACCGGGACTTGGTGACCCAGTACTTC.